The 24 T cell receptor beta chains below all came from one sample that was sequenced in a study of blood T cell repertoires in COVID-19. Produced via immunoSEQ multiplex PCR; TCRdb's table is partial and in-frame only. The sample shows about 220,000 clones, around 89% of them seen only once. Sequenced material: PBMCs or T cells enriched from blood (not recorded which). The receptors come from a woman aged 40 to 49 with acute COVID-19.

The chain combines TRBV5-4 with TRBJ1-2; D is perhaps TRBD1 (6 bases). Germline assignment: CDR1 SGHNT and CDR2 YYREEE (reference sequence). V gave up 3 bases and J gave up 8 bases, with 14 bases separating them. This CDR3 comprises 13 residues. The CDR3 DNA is TGTGCCAGCAGCTCAGCAGGGGCAGGAGGCTACACCTTC. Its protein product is CASSSAGAGGYTF.

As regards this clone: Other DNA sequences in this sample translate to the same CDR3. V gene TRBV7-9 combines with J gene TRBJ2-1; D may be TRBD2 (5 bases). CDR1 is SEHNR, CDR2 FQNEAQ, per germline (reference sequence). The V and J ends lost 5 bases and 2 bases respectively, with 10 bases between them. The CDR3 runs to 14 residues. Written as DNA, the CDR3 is TGTGCCAGCAGCCGGGGTGGCACCTACAATGAGCAGTTCTTC. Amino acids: CASSRGGTYNEQFF. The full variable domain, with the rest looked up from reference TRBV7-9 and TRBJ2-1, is DTGVSQNPRHKITKRGQNVTFRCDPISEHNRLYWYRQTLGQGPEFLTYFQNEAQLEKSRLLSDRFSAERPKGSFSTLEIQRTEQGDSAMYLCASSRGGTYNEQFFGPGTRLTVL.

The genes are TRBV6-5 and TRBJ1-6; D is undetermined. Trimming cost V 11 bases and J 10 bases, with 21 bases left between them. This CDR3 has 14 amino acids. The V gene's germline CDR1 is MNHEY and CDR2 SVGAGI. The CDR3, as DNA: TGTGCCTCAGCAGTTACGCACTCGAGGTCACCCCTCCACTTT. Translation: CASAVTHSRSPLHF.

CDR3 region: CASLLAGGTDTQYF. In DNA, the CDR3 is TGTGCCAGTCTATTAGCGGGGGGCACAGATACGCAGTATTTT. The rearrangement uses TRBV7-9 and TRBJ2-3, with 9 bases identical to TRBD2. The CDR3 contains 14 residues. The germline gives CDR1 SEHNR, CDR2 FQNEAQ (reference sequence). After removal of 9 bases from V and 1 base from J, the junction contained 5 bases not matched to a gene.

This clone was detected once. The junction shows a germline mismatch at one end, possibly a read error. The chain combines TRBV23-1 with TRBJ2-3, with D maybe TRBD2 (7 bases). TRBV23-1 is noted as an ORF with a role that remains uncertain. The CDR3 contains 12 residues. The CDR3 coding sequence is TGCGCCAGCAGTCGAGGGGAGGGGAGGGGGGATTTT. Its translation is CASSRGEGRGDF.

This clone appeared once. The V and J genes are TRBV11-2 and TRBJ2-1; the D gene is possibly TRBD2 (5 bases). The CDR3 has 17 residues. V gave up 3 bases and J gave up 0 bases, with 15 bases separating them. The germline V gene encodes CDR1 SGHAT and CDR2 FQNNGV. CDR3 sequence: CASSFRLSRSSYNEQFF. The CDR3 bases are TGTGCCAGCAGCTTTAGACTAAGCCGGAGCTCCTACAATGAGCAGTTCTTC.

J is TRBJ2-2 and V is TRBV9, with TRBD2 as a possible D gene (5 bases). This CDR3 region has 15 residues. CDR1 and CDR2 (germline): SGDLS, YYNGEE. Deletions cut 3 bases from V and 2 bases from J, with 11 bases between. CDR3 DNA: TGTGCCAGCAGCGGCCATAGCGTCAACACCGGGGAGCTGTTTTTT. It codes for CASSGHSVNTGELFF. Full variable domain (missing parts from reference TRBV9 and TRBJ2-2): DSGVTQTPKHLITATGQRVTLRCSPRSGDLSVYWYQQSLDQGLQFLIQYYNGEERAKGNILERFSAQQFPDLHSELNLSSLELGDSALYFCASSGHSVNTGELFFGEGSRLTVL.

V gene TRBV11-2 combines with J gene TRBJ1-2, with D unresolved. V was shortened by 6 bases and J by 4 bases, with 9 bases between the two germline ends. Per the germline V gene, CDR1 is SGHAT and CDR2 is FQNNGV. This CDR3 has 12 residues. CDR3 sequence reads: CASSRAVYGYTF. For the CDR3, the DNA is TGTGCCAGCAGTCGAGCGGTCTATGGCTACACCTTC.

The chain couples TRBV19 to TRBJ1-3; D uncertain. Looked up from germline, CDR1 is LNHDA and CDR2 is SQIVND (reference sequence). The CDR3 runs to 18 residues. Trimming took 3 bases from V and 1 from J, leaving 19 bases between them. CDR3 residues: CASSMSSQASDSGNTIYF. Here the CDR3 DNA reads TGTGCCAGTAGTATGAGTTCTCAGGCATCGGATTCTGGAAACACCATATATTTT.

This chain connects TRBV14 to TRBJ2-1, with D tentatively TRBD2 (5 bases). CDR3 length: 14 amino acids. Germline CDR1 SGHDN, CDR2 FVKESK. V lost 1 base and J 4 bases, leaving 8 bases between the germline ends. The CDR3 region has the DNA TGTGCCAGCAGCCAAGTCTCGGGGTACAATGAGCAGTTCTTC. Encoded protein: CASSQVSGYNEQFF.

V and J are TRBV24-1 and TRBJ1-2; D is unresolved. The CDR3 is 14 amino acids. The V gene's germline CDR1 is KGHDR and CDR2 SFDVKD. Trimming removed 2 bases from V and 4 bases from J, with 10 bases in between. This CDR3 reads CATSDSAGPYGYTF. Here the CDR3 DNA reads TGTGCCACCAGTGATTCGGCAGGCCCCTATGGCTACACCTTC.

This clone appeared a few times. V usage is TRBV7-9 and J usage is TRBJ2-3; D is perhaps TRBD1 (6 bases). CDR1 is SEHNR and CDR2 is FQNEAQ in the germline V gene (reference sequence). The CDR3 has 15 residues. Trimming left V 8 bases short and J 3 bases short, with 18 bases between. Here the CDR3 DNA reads TGTGCCAGCCGCCTAGGGGGAGCCTGGACAGATACGCAGTATTTT. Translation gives CASRLGGAWTDTQYF.

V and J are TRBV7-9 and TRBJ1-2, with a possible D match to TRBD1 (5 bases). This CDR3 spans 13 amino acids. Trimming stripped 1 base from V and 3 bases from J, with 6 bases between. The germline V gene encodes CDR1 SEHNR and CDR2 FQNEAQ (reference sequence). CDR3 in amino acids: CASSLVQDYGYTF. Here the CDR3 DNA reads TGTGCCAGCAGCTTAGTACAGGACTATGGCTACACCTTC.

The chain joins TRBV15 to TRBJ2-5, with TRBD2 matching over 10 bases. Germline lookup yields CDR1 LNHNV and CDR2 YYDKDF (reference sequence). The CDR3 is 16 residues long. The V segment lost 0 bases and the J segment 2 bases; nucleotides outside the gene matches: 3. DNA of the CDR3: TGTGCCACCAGCAGAGAAAGCGGGAGGGTTCAAGAGACCCAGTACTTC. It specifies CATSRESGRVQETQYF.

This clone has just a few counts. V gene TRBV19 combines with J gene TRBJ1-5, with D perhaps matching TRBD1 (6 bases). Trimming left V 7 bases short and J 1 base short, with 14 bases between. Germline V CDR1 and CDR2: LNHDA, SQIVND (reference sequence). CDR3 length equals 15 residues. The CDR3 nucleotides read TGTGCCAGTACCATTGGACAGTACAGCAATCAGCCCCAGCATTTT. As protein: CASTIGQYSNQPQHF.

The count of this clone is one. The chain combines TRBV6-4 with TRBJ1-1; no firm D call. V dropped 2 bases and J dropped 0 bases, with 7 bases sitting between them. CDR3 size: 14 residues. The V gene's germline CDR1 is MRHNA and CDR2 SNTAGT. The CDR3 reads CASSDGGMNTEAFF. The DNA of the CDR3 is TGTGCCAGCAGTGACGGAGGGATGAACACTGAAGCTTTCTTT.

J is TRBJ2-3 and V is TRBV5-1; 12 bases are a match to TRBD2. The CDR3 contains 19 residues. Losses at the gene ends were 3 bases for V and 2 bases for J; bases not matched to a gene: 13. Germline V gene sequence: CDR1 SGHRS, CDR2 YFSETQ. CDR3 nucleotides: TGCGCCAGCAGCTCCGGACTAGCGGGACCCGGAACCTACACAGATACGCAGTATTTT. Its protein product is CASSSGLAGPGTYTDTQYF.

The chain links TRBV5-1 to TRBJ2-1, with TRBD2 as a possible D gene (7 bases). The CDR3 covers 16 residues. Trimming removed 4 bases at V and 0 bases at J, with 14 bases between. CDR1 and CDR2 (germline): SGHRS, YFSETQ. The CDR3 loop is CASSAEGGGSYNEQFF. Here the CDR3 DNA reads TGCGCCAGCAGCGCCGAGGGAGGGGGCTCCTACAATGAGCAGTTCTTC.

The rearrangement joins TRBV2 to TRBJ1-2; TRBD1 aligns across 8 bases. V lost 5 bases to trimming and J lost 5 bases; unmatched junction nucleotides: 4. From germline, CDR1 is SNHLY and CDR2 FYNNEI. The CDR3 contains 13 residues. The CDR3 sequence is CASSLTGEYGYTF. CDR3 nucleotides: TGTGCCAGCAGTTTGACAGGGGAATATGGCTACACCTTC.

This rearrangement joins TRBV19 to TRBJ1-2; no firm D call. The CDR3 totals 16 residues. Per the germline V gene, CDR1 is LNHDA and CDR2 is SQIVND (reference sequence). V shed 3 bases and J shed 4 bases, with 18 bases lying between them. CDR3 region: CASSIARDPRRYGYTF. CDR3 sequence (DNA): TGTGCCAGTAGTATTGCCCGGGATCCTCGGCGCTATGGCTACACCTTC.

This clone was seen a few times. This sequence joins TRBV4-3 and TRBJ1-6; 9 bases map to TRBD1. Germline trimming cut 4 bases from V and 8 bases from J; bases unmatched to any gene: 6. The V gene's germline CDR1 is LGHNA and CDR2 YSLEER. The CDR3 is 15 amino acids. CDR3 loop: CASSRARTGDSPLHF. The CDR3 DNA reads TGCGCCAGCAGCCGAGCAAGGACAGGGGATTCACCCCTCCACTTT.

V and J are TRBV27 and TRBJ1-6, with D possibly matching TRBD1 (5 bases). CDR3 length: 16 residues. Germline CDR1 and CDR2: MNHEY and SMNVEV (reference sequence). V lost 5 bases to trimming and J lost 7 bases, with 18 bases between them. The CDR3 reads CASSAVGGMGNSPLHF. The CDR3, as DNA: TGTGCCAGCAGTGCGGTCGGGGGTATGGGAAATTCACCCCTCCACTTT.

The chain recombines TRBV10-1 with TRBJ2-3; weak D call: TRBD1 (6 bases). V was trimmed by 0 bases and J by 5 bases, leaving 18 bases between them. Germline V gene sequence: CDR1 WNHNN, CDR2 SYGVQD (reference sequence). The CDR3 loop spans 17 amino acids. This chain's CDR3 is CASSESRSGVFRDTQYF. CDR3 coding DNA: TGCGCCAGCAGTGAGTCTCGGTCAGGGGTATTTCGAGATACGCAGTATTTT.

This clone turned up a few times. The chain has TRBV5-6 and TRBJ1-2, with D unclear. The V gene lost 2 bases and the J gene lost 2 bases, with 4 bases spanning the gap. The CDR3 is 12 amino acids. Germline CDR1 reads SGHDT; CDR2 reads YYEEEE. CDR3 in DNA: TGTGCCAGCAGCTTACAAAACTATGGCTACACCTTC. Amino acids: CASSLQNYGYTF.